This TCR beta chain was documented in a study of regulatory T cells in long-lasting Graves disease. The time point was: newly diagnosed GD, antithyroid drugs for less than 3 months. Generation of the TCR library employed RNA extracted from PBMCs. Patients came from an endocrinology department in Xi'an, China. Peripheral blood, 7 to 10 milliliters per patient, was collected in EDTA tubes. The authors built TCR beta libraries using iRepertoire HTBI primers and Arm-PCR of CDR3 regions. TCRdb analysed the multiplex PCR reads with MiXCR anew, one entry per CDR3 protein. This table holds over 350,000 distinct CDR3 sequences, around 16% found once. Many counts were recorded for this clonotype. Per germline, CDR1 MDHEN and CDR2 SYDVKM. The CDR3 totals 11 residues. Trimming removed 6 bases at V and 1 base at J, with 3 bases between. The sample also formed part of further work on T cells in Graves' hyperthyroidism and ophthalmopathy.

This chain uses TRBV28 with TRBJ1-1; no definite D call. The specimen comprised peripheral blood mononuclear cells (PBMCs), sampled at new diagnosis, from a patient treated with antithyroid drugs. This TCR was recovered from a woman between 40 and 50 years old with Graves disease. CDR3 coding DNA: TGTGCCAGCAGCCCGAACACTGAAGCTTTCTTT. Encoded protein: CASSPNTEAFF.